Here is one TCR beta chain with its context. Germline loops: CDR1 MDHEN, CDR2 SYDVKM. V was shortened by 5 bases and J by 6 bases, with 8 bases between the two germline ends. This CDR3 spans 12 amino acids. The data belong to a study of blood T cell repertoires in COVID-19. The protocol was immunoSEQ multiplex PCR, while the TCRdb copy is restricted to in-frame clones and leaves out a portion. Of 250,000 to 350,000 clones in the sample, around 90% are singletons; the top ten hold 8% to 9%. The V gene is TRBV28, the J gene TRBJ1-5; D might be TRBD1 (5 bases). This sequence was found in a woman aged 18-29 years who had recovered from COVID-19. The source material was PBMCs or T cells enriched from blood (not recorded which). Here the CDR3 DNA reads TGTGCCAGCAGTCTGCAGGGTCAGCCCCAGCATTTT. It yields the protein CASSLQGQPQHF.